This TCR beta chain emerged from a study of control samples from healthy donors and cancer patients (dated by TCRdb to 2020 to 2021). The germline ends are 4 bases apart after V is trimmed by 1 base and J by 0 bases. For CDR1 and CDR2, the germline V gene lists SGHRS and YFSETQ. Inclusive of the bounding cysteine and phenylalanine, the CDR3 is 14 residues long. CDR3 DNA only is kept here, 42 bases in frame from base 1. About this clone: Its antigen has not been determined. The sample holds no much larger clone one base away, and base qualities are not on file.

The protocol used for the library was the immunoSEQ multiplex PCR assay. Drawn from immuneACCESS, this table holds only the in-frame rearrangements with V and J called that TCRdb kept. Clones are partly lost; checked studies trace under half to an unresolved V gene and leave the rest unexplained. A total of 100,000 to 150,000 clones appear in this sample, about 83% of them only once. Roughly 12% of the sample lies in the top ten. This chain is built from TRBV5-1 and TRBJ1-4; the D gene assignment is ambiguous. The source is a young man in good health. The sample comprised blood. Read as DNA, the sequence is TGCGCCAGCAGCTTGAGTTCAACTAATGAAAAACTGTTTTTT. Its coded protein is CASSLSSTNEKLFF.